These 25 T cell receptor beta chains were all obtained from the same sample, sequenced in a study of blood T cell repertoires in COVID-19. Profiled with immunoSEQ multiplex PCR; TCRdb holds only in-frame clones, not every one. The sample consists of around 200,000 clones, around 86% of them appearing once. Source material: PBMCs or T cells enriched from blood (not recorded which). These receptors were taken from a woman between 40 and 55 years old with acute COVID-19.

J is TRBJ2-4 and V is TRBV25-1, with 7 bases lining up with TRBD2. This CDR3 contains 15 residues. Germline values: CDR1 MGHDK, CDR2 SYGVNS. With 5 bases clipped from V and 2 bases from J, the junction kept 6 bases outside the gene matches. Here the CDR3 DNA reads TGTGCCAGCAGTCAGGTGGGAGGGACCAAAAACATTCAGTACTTC. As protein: CASSQVGGTKNIQYF.

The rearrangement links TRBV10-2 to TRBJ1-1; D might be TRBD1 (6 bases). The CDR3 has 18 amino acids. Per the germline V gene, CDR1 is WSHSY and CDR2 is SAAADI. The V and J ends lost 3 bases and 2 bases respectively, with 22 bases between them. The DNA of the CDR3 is TGCGCCAGCAGTGAATGGGGGGGGCGCGCGATTGGAAACACTGAAGCTTTCTTT. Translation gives CASSEWGGRAIGNTEAFF.

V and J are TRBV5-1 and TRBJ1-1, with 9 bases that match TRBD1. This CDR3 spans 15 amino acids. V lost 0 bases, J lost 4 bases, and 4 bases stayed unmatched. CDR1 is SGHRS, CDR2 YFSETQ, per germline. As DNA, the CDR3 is TGCGCCAGCAGCTTGGGACAGGGGGTGGGCACTGAAGCTTTCTTT. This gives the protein CASSLGQGVGTEAFF.

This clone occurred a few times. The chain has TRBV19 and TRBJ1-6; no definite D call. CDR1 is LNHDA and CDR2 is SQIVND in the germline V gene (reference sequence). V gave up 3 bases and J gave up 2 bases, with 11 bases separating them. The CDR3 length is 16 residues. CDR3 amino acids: CASSMTRQTYNSPLHF. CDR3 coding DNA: TGTGCCAGTAGTATGACCCGACAAACCTATAATTCACCCCTCCACTTT.

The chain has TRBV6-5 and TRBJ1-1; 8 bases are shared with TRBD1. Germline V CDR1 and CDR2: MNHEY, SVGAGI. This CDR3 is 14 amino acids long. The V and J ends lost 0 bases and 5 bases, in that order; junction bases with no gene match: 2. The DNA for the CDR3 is TGTGCCAGCAGTTACTCGCAGGGGGCTACTGAAGCTTTCTTT. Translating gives CASSYSQGATEAFF.

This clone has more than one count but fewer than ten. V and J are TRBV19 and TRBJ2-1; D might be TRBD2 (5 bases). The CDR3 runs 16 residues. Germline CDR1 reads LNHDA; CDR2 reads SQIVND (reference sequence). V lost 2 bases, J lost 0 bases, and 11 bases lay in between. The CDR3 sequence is CASSIIGDSSYNEQFF. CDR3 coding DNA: TGTGCCAGTAGTATAATCGGGGATAGCTCCTACAATGAGCAGTTCTTC.

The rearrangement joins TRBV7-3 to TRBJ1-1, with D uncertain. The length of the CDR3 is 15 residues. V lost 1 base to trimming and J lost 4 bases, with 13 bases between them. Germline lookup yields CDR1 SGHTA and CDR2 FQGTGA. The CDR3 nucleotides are TGTGCCAGCAGCTTAAACGCGGCAGAGTCCACTGAAGCTTTCTTT. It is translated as CASSLNAAESTEAFF.

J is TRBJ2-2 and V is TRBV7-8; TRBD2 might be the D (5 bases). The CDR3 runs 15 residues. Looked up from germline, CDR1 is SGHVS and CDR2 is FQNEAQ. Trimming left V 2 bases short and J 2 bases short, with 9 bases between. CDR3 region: CASSLLGANTGELFF. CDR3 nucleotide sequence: TGTGCCAGCAGCTTACTGGGAGCAAACACCGGGGAGCTGTTTTTT.

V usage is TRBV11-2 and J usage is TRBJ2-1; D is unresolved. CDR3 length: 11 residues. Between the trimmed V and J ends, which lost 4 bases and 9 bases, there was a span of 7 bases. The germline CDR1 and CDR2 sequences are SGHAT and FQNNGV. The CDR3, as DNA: TGTGCCAGCAGCTCGTCGGTTGAGCAGTTCTTC. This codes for CASSSSVEQFF. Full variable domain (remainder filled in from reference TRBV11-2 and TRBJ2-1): EAGVAQSPRYKIIEKRQSVAFWCNPISGHATLYWYQQILGQGPKLLIQFQNNGVVDDSQLPKDRFSAERLKGVDSTLKIQPAKLEDSAVYLCASSSSVEQFFGPGTRLTVL.

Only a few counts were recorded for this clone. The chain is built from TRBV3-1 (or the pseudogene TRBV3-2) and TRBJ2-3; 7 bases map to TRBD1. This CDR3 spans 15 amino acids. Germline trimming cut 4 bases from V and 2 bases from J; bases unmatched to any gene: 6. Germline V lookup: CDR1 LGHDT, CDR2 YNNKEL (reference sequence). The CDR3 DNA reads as TGTGCCAGCAGCCCCCGGACAGGAAACACAGATACGCAGTATTTT. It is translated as CASSPRTGNTDTQYF.

The CDR3 region has the DNA TGCGCCAGCAGCTTGGTTGGTGGACAGAACACTGAAGCTTTCTTT. Its translation: CASSLVGGQNTEAFF. The chain is built from TRBV5-1 and TRBJ1-1; TRBD1 is a possible D gene (5 bases). This CDR3 contains 15 residues. Trimming cost V 0 bases and J 1 base, with 10 bases left between them. Looked up from germline, CDR1 is SGHRS and CDR2 is YFSETQ.

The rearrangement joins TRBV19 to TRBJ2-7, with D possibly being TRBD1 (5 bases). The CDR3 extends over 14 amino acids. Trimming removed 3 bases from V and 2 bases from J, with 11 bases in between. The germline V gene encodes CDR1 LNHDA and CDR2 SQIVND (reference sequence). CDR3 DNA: TGTGCCAGTAGTATTGCGACAGCCACCTACGAGCAGTACTTC. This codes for CASSIATATYEQYF.

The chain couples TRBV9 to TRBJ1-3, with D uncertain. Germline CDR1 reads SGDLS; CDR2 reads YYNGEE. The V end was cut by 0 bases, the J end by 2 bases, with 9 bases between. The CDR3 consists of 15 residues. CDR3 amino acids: CASSVGGGTGNTIYF. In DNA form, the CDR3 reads TGTGCCAGCAGCGTAGGAGGAGGGACTGGAAACACCATATATTTT.

The CDR3 nucleotides are TGTGCCAGCGGAAAGACAAGAACTGAAGCTTTCTTT. Translating it yields CASGKTRTEAFF. The chain carries TRBV7-9 and TRBJ1-1; no clear D. CDR3 length equals 12 residues. V lost 8 bases to trimming and J lost 5 bases, with 12 bases between them. From germline, CDR1 is SEHNR and CDR2 FQNEAQ (reference sequence).

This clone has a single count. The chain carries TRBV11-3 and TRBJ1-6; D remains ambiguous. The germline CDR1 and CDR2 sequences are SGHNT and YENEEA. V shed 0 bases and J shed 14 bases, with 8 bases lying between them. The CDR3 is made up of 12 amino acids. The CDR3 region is CASSLDHGSLHF. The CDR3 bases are TGTGCCAGCAGCTTAGATCATGGCTCCCTCCACTTT.

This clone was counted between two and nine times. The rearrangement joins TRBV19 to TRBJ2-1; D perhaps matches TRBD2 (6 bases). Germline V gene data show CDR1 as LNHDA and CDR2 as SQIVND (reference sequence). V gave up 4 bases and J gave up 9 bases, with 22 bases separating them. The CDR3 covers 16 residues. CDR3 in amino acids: CASSSYRDSSRREQFF. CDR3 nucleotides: TGTGCCAGTAGTAGTTACCGGGACTCGTCGCGTCGTGAGCAGTTCTTC.

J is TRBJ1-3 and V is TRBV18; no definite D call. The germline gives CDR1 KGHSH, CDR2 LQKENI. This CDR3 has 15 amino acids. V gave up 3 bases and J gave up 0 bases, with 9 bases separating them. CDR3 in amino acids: CASSPNGLSGNTIYF. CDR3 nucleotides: TGTGCCAGCTCACCGAACGGACTCTCTGGAAACACCATATATTTT.

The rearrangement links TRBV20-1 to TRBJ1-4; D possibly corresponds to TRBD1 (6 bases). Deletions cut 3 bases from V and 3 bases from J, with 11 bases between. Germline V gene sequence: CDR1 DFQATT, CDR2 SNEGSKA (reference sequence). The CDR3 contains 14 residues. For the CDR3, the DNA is TGCAGTGCTAGTCCCAGGGGATCTAATGAAAAACTGTTTTTT. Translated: CSASPRGSNEKLFF.

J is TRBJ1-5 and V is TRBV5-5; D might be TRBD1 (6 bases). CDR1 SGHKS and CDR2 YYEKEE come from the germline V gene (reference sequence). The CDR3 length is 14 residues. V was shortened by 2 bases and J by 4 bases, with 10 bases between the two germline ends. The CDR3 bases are TGTGCCAGCAGCTTCCAGGGGTTAAATCAGCCCCAGCATTTT. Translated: CASSFQGLNQPQHF.

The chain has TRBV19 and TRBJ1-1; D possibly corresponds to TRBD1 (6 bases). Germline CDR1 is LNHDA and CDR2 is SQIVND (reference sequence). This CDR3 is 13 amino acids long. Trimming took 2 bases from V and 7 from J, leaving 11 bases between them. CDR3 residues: CASSIRTADEAFF. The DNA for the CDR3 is TGTGCCAGTAGTATAAGGACAGCAGATGAAGCTTTCTTT.

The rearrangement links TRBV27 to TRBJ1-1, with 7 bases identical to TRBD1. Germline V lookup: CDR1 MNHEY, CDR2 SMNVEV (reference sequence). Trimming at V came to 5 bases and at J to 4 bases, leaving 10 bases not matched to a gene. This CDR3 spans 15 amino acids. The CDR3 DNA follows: TGTGCCAGCAGTGGGAGACAGGGCAGGGTCACTGAAGCTTTCTTT. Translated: CASSGRQGRVTEAFF.

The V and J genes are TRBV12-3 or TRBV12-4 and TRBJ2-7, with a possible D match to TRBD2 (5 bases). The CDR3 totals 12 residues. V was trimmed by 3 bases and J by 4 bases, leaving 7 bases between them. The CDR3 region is CASSFGDYEQYF. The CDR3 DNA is TGTGCCAGCAGTTTCGGGGATTACGAGCAGTACTTC.

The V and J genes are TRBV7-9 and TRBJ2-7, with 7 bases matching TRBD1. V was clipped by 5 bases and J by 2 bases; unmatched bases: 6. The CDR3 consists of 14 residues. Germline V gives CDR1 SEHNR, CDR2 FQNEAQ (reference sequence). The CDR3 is CASSRGQGAYEQYV. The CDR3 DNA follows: TGTGCCAGCAGCAGGGGGCAGGGGGCCTACGAGCAGTACGTC.

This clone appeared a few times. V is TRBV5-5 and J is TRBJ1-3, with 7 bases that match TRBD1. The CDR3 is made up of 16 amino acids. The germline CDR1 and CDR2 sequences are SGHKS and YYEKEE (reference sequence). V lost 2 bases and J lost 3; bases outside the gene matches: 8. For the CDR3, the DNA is TGTGCCAGCAGCTTAATAGGACAGGCACGTGGAAACACCATATATTTT. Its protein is CASSLIGQARGNTIYF. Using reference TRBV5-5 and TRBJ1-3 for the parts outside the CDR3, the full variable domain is DAGVTQSPTHLIKTRGQQVTLRCSPISGHKSVSWYQQVLGQGPQFIFQYYEKEERGRGNFPDRFSARQFPNYSSELNVNALLLGDSALYLCASSLIGQARGNTIYFGEGSWLTVV.

The CDR3 spells CSVLASYNEQFF. In nucleotides, the CDR3 is TGCAGCGTACTAGCCTCCTACAATGAGCAGTTCTTC. V gene TRBV29-1 combines with J gene TRBJ2-1; maybe TRBD2 (6 bases). Trimming took off 6 bases at V and 0 bases at J, with 6 bases between the two ends. The germline V gene has CDR1 SQVTM and CDR2 ANQGSEA. The CDR3 consists of 12 residues.